The text below deals with one T cell receptor (beta chain). Treatment noted: 15 to 20 received Ad26.COV2.S at low or high dose, single or two shots; about 5 received placebo; per-sample allocation not given. Each sample was drawn 63 days after the first injection (of vaccine or placebo). This sample was included in a study of Ad26.COV2.S vaccination and SARS-CoV-2 variants. About the study: Administration of Ad26.COV2.S was intramuscular, either once or twice 56 days apart.

Deletions cut 2 bases from V and 7 bases from J, with 16 bases between. The CDR3 spans 15 residues. CDR1 and CDR2 from the germline V gene are MNHNY and SVGAGI (reference sequence). The repertoire was sequenced with immunoSEQ multiplex PCR; TCRdb's copy has only in-frame clones and lacks some. Of over 400,000 clones in the sample, about 90% were seen once. This clonotype was obtained from a person between 18 and 65 years old who received the Ad26.COV2.S COVID-19 vaccine or a placebo. The sample consisted of peripheral blood, taken in a trial of Ad26.COV2.S vaccine versus placebo. The chain links TRBV6-6 to TRBJ2-3; perhaps TRBD2 as D (5 bases). The CDR3 is CASSYGADPPNTQYF. The CDR3, as DNA: TGTGCCAGCAGTTACGGAGCGGACCCTCCAAATACGCAGTATTTT.